These T cell receptor beta chains were read from a single sample in a study of blood T cell repertoires in COVID-19. Only in-frame clones appear in the TCRdb table, and some are missing; sequencing was by immunoSEQ multiplex PCR. Of approximately 220,000 clones listed, roughly 80% are singletons. Sequenced sample: peripheral blood. The receptors shown here come from a woman older than 75 with acute or convalescent COVID-19. Each CDR3 is given with its conserved first and last residue. The order of the fields is CDR3 protein, CDR3 DNA, clone size, D gene, V gene, J gene, CDR3 length. A D gene is named only where the DNA matches it firmly. Clone size appears in some rows only: once, few, many, or a class for an expanded clone.

CATSDLTGWDTGELFF	TGTGCCACCAGTGATTTGACGGGATGGGACACCGGGGAGCTGTTTTTT	-	-	TRBV24-1	TRBJ2-2	16
CASSDRQGWYGYTF	TGTGCCAGCAGTGACAGACAGGGCTGGTATGGCTACACCTTC	-	TRBD1	TRBV2	TRBJ1-2	14
CASRSGGTDTQYF	TGTGCCAGCAGGAGCGGAGGCACAGATACGCAGTATTTT	-	-	TRBV12-3/TRBV12-4	TRBJ2-3	13
CASSPQGYGYTF	TGTGCCAGCAGCCCCCAGGGGTATGGCTACACCTTC	-	-	TRBV3-1/TRBV3-2	TRBJ1-2	12
CASSLGQGSANTGELFF	TGTGCCAGCAGTTTAGGACAGGGCTCAGCGAACACCGGGGAGCTGTTTTTT	-	TRBD1	TRBV27	TRBJ2-2	17
CASSSLDILNSPLHF	TGTGCCAGCAGTTCGTTAGACATCTTAAATTCACCCCTCCACTTT	-	-	TRBV27	TRBJ1-6	15
CASSQGQAETQYF	TGTGCCAGCAGCCAAGGCCAGGCGGAGACCCAGTACTTC	-	-	TRBV3-1/TRBV3-2	TRBJ2-5	13
CASSLLAGGYNEQFF	TGTGCCAGCAGCTTGTTAGCGGGGGGGTACAATGAGCAGTTCTTC	-	TRBD2	TRBV5-6	TRBJ2-1	15
CASTGQVYTDTQYF	TGTGCCAGCACAGGGCAGGTCTACACAGATACGCAGTATTTT	-	-	TRBV2	TRBJ2-3	14
CASRMDTGNTEAFF	TGTGCCAGCAGGATGGATACAGGGAACACTGAAGCTTTCTTT	-	-	TRBV2	TRBJ1-1	14
CASLARTGAGNTIYF	TGTGCCAGCCTAGCGAGAACAGGGGCTGGAAACACCATATATTTT	-	TRBD1	TRBV2	TRBJ1-3	15
CASSYSPVLNTEAFF	TGTGCCAGCAGTTACTCGCCGGTTCTGAACACTGAAGCTTTCTTT	-	-	TRBV6-5	TRBJ1-1	15
CASSSDRVFTQNTEAFF	TGTGCCAGCAGCTCGGACAGAGTTTTTACCCAGAACACTGAAGCTTTCTTT	few	-	TRBV7-8	TRBJ1-1	17
CASSETPGQGTEQYF	TGTGCCAGCAGCGAGACCCCGGGACAGGGTACCGAGCAGTACTTC	once	TRBD1	TRBV28	TRBJ2-7	15
CASSLAGQPQHF	TGTGCCAGCAGCTTAGCGGGTCAGCCCCAGCATTTT	-	-	TRBV11-2	TRBJ1-5	12